This T cell receptor (beta chain) was retrieved from a study of T-cell memory formation after mild COVID-19. The CDR3 totals 15 residues. This clonotype showed up many times. The antigen remains undetermined. TCRdb itself ran the 5' RACE reads through MiXCR, one entry per CDR3 protein. The data hold about 130,000 distinct CDR3 sequences, with about 6.5% observed a single time. Study-wide results and limits: Whereas later expanders leaned CD4+, clones contracting day 15 to 85 showed a balanced CD4/CD8 makeup. Largely, contracting CD4+ clones fell within CM and EM, and contracting CD8+ clones within EMRA.

The genes are TRBV12-1 and TRBJ2-4. TRBV12-1 is reported as a pseudogene. Sequences were obtained from PBMCs or a T cell subset sorted from them (not recorded which). The source is an adult woman who had mild COVID-19 (a few samples of this study predate the infection). Cell type and time point are not known. The CDR3 nucleotides read TGTGCCAGCACGGTTTCAGTTCTAGCCAAAAACATTCAGTACTTC. Its protein product is CASTVSVLAKNIQYF.